This T cell receptor beta chain was observed in a study of shared clonotypes between healthy human individuals. Study-wide results and limits: The authors sampled blood alone, and tissue repertoires likely differ.

A word on this clone: Antigen specificity is unknown.

Samples left unsorted employed about 100 million PBMCs for genomic DNA. After removal of 2 bases from V and 3 bases from J, the junction contained 12 bases not matched to a gene. CDR1 is ENHRY, CDR2 SYGVKD, per germline. CDR3 length: 17 amino acids. At the deep level, the assay was run. As handled by the study authors: ImmunoSEQ gave junction-only sequences without quality scores, so filtering differed. The method was immunoSEQ multiplex PCR; TCRdb's version includes in-frame clones alone and lacks a portion of them. V, J and clone size derive from that table, while D and trimming were established from the DNA sequence. This table has 490,000 or so clones, around 80% appearing once.

V usage is TRBV10-3 and J usage is TRBJ2-7; TRBD1 matches at 8 bases. This clonotype was sampled from a woman in her 40s in good health. Some clones in this sample may be carry-over from other donors' samples. Sequences were obtained from PBMCs. The CDR3 reads CAISEPDPGQVHYEQYF. The CDR3 nucleotides are TGTGCCATCAGTGAGCCGGATCCGGGACAGGTACACTACGAGCAGTACTTC.